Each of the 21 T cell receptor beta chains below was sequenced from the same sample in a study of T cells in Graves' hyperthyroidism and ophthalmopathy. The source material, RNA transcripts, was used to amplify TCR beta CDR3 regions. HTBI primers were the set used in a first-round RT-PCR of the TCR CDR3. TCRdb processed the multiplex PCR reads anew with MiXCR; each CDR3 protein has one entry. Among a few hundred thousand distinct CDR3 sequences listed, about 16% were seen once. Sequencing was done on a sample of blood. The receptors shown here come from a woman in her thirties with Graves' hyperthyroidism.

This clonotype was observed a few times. In DNA form, the CDR3 reads TGTGCCAGCAGCTTAGATAGCGGGAGGTACGAGCAGTACTTC. It yields the protein CASSLDSGRYEQYF. J is TRBJ2-7 and V is TRBV5-8; TRBD2 matches 10 bases. CDR1 is SGHTS, CDR2 YDEGEE, per germline. The CDR3 totals 14 residues. V lost 2 bases and J lost 4; bases outside the gene matches: 3. The entire variable domain, with the rest obtained from reference TRBV5-8 and TRBJ2-7, is as follows: EAGVTQSPTHLIKTRGQQATLRCSPISGHTSVYWYQQALGLGLQFLLWYDEGEERNRGNFPPRFSGRQFPNYSSELNVNALELEDSALYLCASSLDSGRYEQYFGPGTRLTVT.

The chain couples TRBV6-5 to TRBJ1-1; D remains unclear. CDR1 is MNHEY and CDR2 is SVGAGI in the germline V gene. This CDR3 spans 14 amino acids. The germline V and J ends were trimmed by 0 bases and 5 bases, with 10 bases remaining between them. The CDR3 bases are TGTGCCAGCAGTTACTCGCCTGGGAAAACTGAAGCTTTCTTT. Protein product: CASSYSPGKTEAFF.

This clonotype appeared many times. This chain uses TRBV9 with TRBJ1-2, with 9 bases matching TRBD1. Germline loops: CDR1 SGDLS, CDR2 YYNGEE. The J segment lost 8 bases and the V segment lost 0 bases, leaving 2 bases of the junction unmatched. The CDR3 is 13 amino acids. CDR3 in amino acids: CASSVDRGQGYTF. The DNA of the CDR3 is TGTGCCAGCAGCGTAGACAGGGGGCAAGGCTACACCTTC.

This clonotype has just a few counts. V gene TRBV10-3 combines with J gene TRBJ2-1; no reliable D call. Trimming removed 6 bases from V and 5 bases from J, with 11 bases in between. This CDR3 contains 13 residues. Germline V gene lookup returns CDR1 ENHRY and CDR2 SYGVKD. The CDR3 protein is CAIREDPNNEQFF. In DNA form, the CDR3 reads TGTGCCATCAGAGAGGACCCGAACAATGAGCAGTTCTTC.

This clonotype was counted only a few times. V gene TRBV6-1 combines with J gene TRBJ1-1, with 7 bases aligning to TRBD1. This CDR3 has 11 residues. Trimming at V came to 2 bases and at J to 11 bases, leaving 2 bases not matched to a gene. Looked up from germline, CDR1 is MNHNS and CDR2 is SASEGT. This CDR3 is CASSESGGAFF. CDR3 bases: TGTGCCAGCAGTGAATCAGGGGGGGCTTTCTTT.

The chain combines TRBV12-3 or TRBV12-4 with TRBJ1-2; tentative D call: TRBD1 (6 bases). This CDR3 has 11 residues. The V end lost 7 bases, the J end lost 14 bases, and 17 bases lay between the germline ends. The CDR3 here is CASTRGGEVTF. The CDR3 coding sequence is TGTGCCAGCACTAGAGGGGGGGAGGTGACCTTC.

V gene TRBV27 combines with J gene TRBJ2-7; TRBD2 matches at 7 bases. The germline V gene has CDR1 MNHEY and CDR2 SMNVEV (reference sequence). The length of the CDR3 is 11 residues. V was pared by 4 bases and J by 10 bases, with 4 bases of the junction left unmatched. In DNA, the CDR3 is TGTGCCAGCAGTTCAGAGCGGGAACAGTACTTC. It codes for CASSSEREQYF.

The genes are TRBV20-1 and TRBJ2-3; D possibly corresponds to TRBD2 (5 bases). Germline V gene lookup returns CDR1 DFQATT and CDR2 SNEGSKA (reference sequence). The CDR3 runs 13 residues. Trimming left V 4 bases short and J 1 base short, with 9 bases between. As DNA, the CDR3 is TGCAGTGCTAAGGGAGTAGGCACAGATACGCAGTATTTT. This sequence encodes CSAKGVGTDTQYF.

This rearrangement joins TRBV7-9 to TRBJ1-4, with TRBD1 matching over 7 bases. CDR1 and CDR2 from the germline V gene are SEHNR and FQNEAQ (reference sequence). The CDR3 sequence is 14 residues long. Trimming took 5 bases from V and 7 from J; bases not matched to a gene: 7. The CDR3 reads CASSLTGLGEKLFF. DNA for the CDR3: TGTGCCAGCAGCCTGACAGGGCTGGGTGAAAAACTGTTTTTT. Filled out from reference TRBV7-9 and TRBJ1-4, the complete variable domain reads DTGVSQNPRHKITKRGQNVTFRCDPISEHNRLYWYRQTLGQGPEFLTYFQNEAQLEKSRLLSDRFSAERPKGSFSTLEIQRTEQGDSAMYLCASSLTGLGEKLFFGSGTQLSVL.

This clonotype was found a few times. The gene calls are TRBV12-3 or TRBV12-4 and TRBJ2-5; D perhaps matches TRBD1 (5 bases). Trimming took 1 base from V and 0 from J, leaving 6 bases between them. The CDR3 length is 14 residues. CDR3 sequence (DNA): TGTGCCAGCAGTTTAGACAGGTACCAAGAGACCCAGTACTTC. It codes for CASSLDRYQETQYF.

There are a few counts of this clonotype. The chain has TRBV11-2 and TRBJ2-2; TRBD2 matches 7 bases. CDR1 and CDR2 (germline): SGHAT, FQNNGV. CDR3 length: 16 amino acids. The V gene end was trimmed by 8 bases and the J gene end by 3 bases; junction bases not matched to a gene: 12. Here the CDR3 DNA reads TGTGCCAGCGGACTAGAATTGAATTCCTACACCGGGGAGCTGTTTTTT. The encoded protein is CASGLELNSYTGELFF.

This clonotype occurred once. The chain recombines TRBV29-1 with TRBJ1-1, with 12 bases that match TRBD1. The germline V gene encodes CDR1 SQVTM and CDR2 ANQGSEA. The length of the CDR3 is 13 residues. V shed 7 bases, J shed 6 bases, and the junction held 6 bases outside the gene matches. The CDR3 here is CSGGQGADSEAFF. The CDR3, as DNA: TGCAGCGGGGGACAGGGGGCGGACTCTGAAGCTTTCTTT.

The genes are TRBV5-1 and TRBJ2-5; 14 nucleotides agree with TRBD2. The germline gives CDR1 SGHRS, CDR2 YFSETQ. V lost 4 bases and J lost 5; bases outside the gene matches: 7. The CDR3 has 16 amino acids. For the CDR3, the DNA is TGCGCCAGCAGCCTAGGGACTAGCGGGAGCACTGAGACCCAGTACTTC. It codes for CASSLGTSGSTETQYF. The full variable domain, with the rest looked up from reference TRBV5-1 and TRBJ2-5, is KAGVTQTPRYLIKTRGQQVTLSCSPISGHRSVSWYQQTPGQGLQFLFEYFSETQRNKGNFPGRFSGRQFSNSRSEMNVSTLELGDSALYLCASSLGTSGSTETQYFGPGTRLLVL.

The CDR3 DNA reads as TGCAGCGTTGCGAATCGTCTAGCGGGAGCGGGGGAGCAGTACTTC. Translated, it gives CSVANRLAGAGEQYF. J is TRBJ2-7 and V is TRBV29-1, with 10 bases fitting TRBD2. Germline CDR1 is SQVTM and CDR2 is ANQGSEA. Trimming removed 4 bases from V and 7 bases from J; junction bases left unmatched: 13. The length of the CDR3 is 15 residues.

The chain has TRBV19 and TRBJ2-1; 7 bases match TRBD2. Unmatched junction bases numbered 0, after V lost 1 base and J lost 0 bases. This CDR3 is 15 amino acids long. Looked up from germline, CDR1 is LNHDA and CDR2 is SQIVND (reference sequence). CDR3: CASSIGTSSYNEQFF. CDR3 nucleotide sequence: TGTGCCAGTAGTATAGGGACTAGCTCCTACAATGAGCAGTTCTTC.

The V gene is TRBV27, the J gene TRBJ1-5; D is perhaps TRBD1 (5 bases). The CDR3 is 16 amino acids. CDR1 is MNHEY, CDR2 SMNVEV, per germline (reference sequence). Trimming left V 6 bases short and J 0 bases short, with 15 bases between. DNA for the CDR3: TGTGCCAGCAGGAAGGGGACGCTTAATAGCAATCAGCCCCAGCATTTT. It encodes CASRKGTLNSNQPQHF.

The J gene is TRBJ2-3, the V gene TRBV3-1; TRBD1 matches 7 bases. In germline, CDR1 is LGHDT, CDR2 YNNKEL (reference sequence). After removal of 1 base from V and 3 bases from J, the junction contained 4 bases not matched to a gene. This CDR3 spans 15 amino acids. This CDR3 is CASSQGQGRTDTQYF. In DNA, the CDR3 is TGTGCCAGCAGCCAAGGACAGGGCAGGACAGATACGCAGTATTTT.

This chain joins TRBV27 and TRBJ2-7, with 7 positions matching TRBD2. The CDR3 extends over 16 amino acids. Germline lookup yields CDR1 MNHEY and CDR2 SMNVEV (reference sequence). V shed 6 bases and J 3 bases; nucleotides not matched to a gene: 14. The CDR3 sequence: CASSKEGGASRYEQYF. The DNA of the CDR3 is TGTGCCAGCAGCAAAGAGGGAGGGGCTAGCCGCTACGAGCAGTACTTC.

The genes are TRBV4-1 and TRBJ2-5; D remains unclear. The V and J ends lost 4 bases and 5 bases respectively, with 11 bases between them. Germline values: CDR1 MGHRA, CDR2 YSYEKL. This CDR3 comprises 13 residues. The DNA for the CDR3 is TGCGCCAGCAGCCCTGCATTAGGGGAGACCCAGTACTTC. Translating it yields CASSPALGETQYF.

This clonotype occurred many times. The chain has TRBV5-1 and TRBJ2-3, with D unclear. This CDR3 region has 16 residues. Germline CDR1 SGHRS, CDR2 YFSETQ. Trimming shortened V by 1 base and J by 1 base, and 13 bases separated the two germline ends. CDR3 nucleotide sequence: TGCGCCAGCAGCTTGAGGACCGCTGTGGGCACAGATACGCAGTATTTT. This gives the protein CASSLRTAVGTDTQYF.

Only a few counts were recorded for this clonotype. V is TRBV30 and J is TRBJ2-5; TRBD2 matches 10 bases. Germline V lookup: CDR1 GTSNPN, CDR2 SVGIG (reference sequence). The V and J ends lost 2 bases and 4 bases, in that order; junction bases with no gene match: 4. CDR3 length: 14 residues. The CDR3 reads CAWSLVAGGETQYF. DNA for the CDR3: TGTGCCTGGAGTCTCGTAGCGGGGGGAGAGACCCAGTACTTC.